This T cell receptor beta chain was obtained from a study of blood T cells in healthy people across ages. Study results and caveats: While age rose, TCR beta diversity per million T cells dropped in a roughly linear way. The unknown donor CMV status may have confounded expanded clonotype changes. More naive CD4+ cells and higher diversity were found in long-lived than in aged donors.

A J-beta primer mix and a sample-barcoded 5' primer were used in a second PCR of roughly 6 to 11 cycles. Each CDR3 protein gets one entry after TCRdb re-called the 5' RACE reads with MiXCR. The data contain fewer than 800,000 distinct CDR3 sequences, 32% of them seen just once; the ten biggest clones take up 15%. This clonotype has a count of ten or more. The antigen remains unidentified. The receptor was derived from a woman of 80 years or more in good health. The sequencing input was blood.

CDR3: CSAISRGDPVTDTQYF. CDR3 nucleotide sequence: TGCAGTGCTATTAGTCGGGGGGACCCTGTAACAGATACGCAGTATTTT. V gene TRBV20-1 combines with J gene TRBJ2-3; TRBD2 matches at 7 bases. Trimming at V came to 4 bases and at J to 3 bases, leaving 13 bases not matched to a gene. The CDR3 contains 16 residues. CDR1 DFQATT and CDR2 SNEGSKA come from the germline V gene (reference sequence).